This is a list of T cell receptor beta chains from one sample in a study of blood T cell repertoires in COVID-19. Assay used: immunoSEQ multiplex PCR; TCRdb lists only in-frame clones, some missing. The repertoire includes under 200,000 clones, around 90% of them detected once, and 20% to 25% sits in the top ten. The sequenced sample consisted of peripheral blood. These receptors came from a man in his 60s with active or convalescent COVID-19. Both conserved end residues are part of each CDR3. Fields, in order: clone size, V gene, J gene, D gene, CDR3 protein, CDR3 DNA. A D gene is named only where the DNA matches it firmly. Only some rows state a clone size, as once, few, many or a class for expanded clones.

NA	TRBV6-1	TRBJ2-3	TRBD2	CASSEGLAGLDTQYF	TGTGCCAGCAGTGAAGGACTAGCGGGGCTGGATACGCAGTATTTT
NA	TRBV12-5	TRBJ1-5	NA	CASGAHLSQPQHF	TGTGCTAGTGGTGCCCACCTATCTCAGCCCCAGCATTTT
NA	TRBV6-1	TRBJ1-1	NA	CASSELNFWNTEAFF	TGTGCCAGCAGTGAATTAAACTTCTGGAACACTGAAGCTTTCTTT
NA	TRBV7-2	TRBJ1-2	TRBD1	CASSSPGTGIFGYTF	TGTGCCAGCAGCTCTCCCGGGACAGGGATTTTTGGCTACACCTTC
NA	TRBV5-4	TRBJ1-2	NA	CASSLGGGEIYGYTF	TGTGCCAGCAGCTTGGGGGGGGGCGAGATATATGGCTACACCTTC
NA	TRBV11-2	TRBJ1-4	NA	CASGLGALGEKLFF	TGTGCCAGCGGCTTGGGGGCGTTGGGTGAAAAACTGTTTTTT
NA	TRBV6-1	TRBJ2-7	NA	CASSEVGQSYEQYF	TGTGCCAGCAGTGAGGTGGGACAATCCTACGAGCAGTACTTC
once	TRBV21-1	TRBJ1-1	NA	CASSKEPGGRNTEAFF	TGTGCCAGCAGCAAAGAACCCGGGGGGAGAAACACTGAAGCTTTCTTT
once	TRBV9	TRBJ2-7	NA	CASSPGWGPHEQYF	TGTGCCAGCAGCCCCGGTTGGGGGCCCCACGAGCAGTACTTC
NA	TRBV6-5	TRBJ1-5	NA	CASRRPGLNQPQHF	TGTGCCAGCAGGCGCCCAGGACTGAATCAGCCCCAGCATTTT
NA	TRBV6-5	TRBJ1-5	NA	CASSFVGGQPQHF	TGTGCCAGCAGTTTCGTGGGGGGGCAGCCCCAGCATTTT
NA	TRBV6-5	TRBJ2-5	TRBD2	CASSYFGGAVQETQYF	TGTGCCAGCAGTTACTTCGGGGGGGCCGTACAAGAGACCCAGTACTTC
NA	TRBV18	TRBJ2-7	TRBD2	CASSPRASGAHTEQYF	TGTGCCAGCTCACCACGTGCTAGCGGGGCGCACACCGAGCAGTACTTC
NA	TRBV6-2/TRBV6-3	TRBJ1-2	TRBD1	CASSQRDRATNYGYTF	TGTGCCAGCAGCCAGAGGGACAGGGCGACTAACTATGGCTACACCTTC
NA	TRBV4-1	TRBJ1-2	TRBD1	CASSQNAGGAYGYTF	TGCGCCAGCAGCCAGAACGCAGGGGGCGCCTATGGCTACACCTTC
NA	TRBV6-6	TRBJ1-4	NA	CASRPEHGLEKLFF	TGTGCCAGCAGACCCGAACACGGACTAGAAAAACTGTTTTTT
NA	TRBV5-1	TRBJ2-4	NA	CASSLTQGKNIQYF	TGCGCCAGCAGCTTGACCCAGGGAAAAAACATTCAGTACTTC
NA	TRBV6-6	TRBJ1-3	NA	CGVGTGNTIYF	TGTGGGGTCGGGACTGGAAACACCATATATTTT
NA	TRBV24-1	TRBJ2-5	TRBD1	CATSDPSGTGMQETQYF	TGTGCCACCAGTGATCCCTCCGGGACAGGGATGCAAGAGACCCAGTACTTC
NA	TRBV27	TRBJ1-2	NA	CASSLSEGARSNYGYTF	TGTGCCAGCAGTTTATCAGAAGGGGCTCGGTCTAACTATGGCTACACCTTC
NA	TRBV12-3/TRBV12-4	TRBJ1-2	NA	CASSPTGYGYTF	TGTGCCAGCAGTCCTACAGGGTATGGCTACACCTTC
NA	TRBV6-5	TRBJ2-3	NA	CASRVGGGADTQYF	TGTGCCAGCAGGGTCGGTGGGGGCGCAGATACGCAGTATTTT
NA	TRBV7-9	TRBJ1-2	TRBD1	CASSLGRGSNYGYTF	TGTGCCAGCAGCTTGGGCAGGGGGTCTAACTATGGCTACACCTTC
NA	TRBV6-1	TRBJ1-1	NA	CASSEAGRDGQAFF	TGTGCCAGCAGTGAAGCTGGGAGGGACGGCCAAGCTTTCTTT
NA	TRBV14	TRBJ1-3	NA	CASSQQGGGNTIYF	TGTGCCAGCAGCCAGCAGGGTGGAGGAAACACCATATATTTT
NA	TRBV18	TRBJ1-3	TRBD1	CASSPRQGTSGNTIYF	TGTGCCAGCTCACCCCGACAGGGAACCTCTGGAAACACCATATATTTT
NA	TRBV6-1	TRBJ1-5	TRBD1	CASSEGDSFRQPQHF	TGTGCCAGCAGTGAAGGGGACAGCTTCCGTCAGCCCCAGCATTTT
NA	TRBV5-4	TRBJ2-5	NA	CASSSPGLRETQYF	TGTGCCAGCAGCTCACCGGGACTGAGAGAGACCCAGTACTTC
NA	TRBV2	TRBJ1-1	TRBD1	CATERQGAGTEAFF	TGTGCCACCGAAAGACAGGGGGCAGGTACTGAAGCTTTCTTT
NA	TRBV6-1	TRBJ2-7	TRBD2	CASSDRAGRFSYEQYF	TGTGCCAGCAGTGATAGAGCGGGAAGGTTCTCCTACGAGCAGTACTTC
few	TRBV19	TRBJ2-7	NA	CASSIAGQGLYEQYF	TGTGCCAGTAGTATAGCGGGCCAGGGCCTCTACGAGCAGTACTTC
once	TRBV4-1	TRBJ1-6	TRBD1	CASSQLIPGTGVSPLHF	TGCGCCAGCAGCCAACTGATACCCGGGACAGGGGTCTCACCCCTCCACTTT
NA	TRBV10-3	TRBJ2-1	NA	CAISDSGNPYEQFF	TGTGCCATCAGTGACTCCGGTAATCCATATGAGCAGTTCTTC
NA	TRBV7-6	TRBJ1-4	NA	CASSPGLELFF	TGTGCCAGCAGTCCGGGACTCGAACTGTTTTTT
NA	TRBV14	TRBJ2-5	NA	CASSQWAGEETQYF	TGTGCCAGCAGCCAATGGGCAGGGGAAGAGACCCAGTACTTC
NA	TRBV5-4	TRBJ2-3	TRBD2	CASSLAGGTDTQYF	TGTGCCAGCAGCTTAGCGGGGGGGACAGATACGCAGTATTTT
few	TRBV11-3	TRBJ1-1	NA	CASSLDSNTEAFF	TGTGCCAGCAGCCTGGACAGTAACACTGAAGCTTTCTTT
NA	TRBV15	TRBJ2-3	NA	CATSRAEARDTQYF	TGTGCCACCAGCAGAGCGGAGGCCCGGGATACGCAGTATTTT
NA	TRBV2	TRBJ2-2	NA	CASSGPVNTGELFF	TGTGCCAGCAGTGGTCCGGTTAACACCGGGGAGCTGTTTTTT
NA	TRBV10-3	TRBJ2-3	NA	CAILASGTDTQYF	TGTGCCATCTTAGCTAGCGGCACAGATACGCAGTATTTT
NA	TRBV5-1	TRBJ1-2	NA	CASSLEADYYGYTF	TGCGCCAGCAGCTTGGAGGCGGATTACTATGGCTACACCTTC
NA	TRBV9	TRBJ2-3	TRBD2	CASSVRTSGGRTDTQYF	TGTGCCAGCAGCGTAAGGACTAGCGGGGGGCGGACAGATACGCAGTATTTT